The clone carrying this TCR beta chain was detected only a few times. The antigen is not known. The source of the sample is a study of vaccination and CD4 T cells after COVID-19. Across the whole study: Two Hispanic individuals were among six male and four female convalescent patients. Study-level results: Although the median of SARS-CoV-2-reactive clonotypes rose from about 20 to 38, the change was not significant.

Treatment of the sample: approximately 10-day PBMC culture with coronavirus spike peptide pools or control peptides (ViraFEST assay). The collection of CD4+ T cells from the unexposed donor took place before the COVID-19 pandemic (2011-2018). By negative selection, CD4+ T cells were isolated once culture had run for less than 13 days. V dropped 4 bases and J dropped 2; count of bases not matched to a gene: 5. Germline V gives CDR1 MNHNS, CDR2 SASEGT. The CDR3 covers 15 residues. Cultured CD4+ T cell DNA was sequenced using the Oncomine TCR Beta short-read assay. DNA came from CD4+ T cells after culture. TCRdb ran MiXCR on the PCR reads and lists one entry per CDR3 protein. The repertoire holds several thousand distinct CDR3 sequences, with roughly 48% as singletons.

The sample comprised CD4+ T cells from blood, cultured in vitro. V gene TRBV6-1 combines with J gene TRBJ2-3; 8 bases map to TRBD2. This clonotype was sampled from a human donor in good health. This CDR3 is CASSGVAGYTDTQYF. CDR3 DNA: TGTGCCAGCAGTGGAGTAGCGGGGTACACAGATACGCAGTATTTT.